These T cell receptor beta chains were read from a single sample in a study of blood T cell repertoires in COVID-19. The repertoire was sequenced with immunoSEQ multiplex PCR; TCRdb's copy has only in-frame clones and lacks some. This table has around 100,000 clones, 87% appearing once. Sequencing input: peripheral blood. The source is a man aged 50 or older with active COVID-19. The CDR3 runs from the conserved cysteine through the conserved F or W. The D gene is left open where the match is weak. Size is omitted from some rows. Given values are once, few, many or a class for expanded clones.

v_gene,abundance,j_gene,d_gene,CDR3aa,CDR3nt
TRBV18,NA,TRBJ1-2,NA,CASSAYTRGPYGYTF,TGTGCCAGCTCAGCGTACACCAGGGGTCCCTACGGCTACACCTTC
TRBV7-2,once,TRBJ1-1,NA,CASRIRWTEMNTEAFF,TGTGCCAGCAGAATCCGTTGGACAGAGATGAACACTGAAGCTTTCTTT
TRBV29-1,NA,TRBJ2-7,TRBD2,CSVWEGEQYF,TGCAGCGTATGGGAGGGCGAGCAGTACTTC
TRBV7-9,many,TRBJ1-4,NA,CASKQGTNEKLFF,TGTGCCAGCAAACAGGGTACTAATGAAAAACTGTTTTTT
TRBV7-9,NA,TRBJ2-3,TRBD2,CASSPGAGAPTDTQYF,TGTGCCAGCAGCCCAGGAGCGGGGGCCCCTACAGATACGCAGTATTTT
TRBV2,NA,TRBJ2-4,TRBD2,CASSPRTSGGVQYF,TGTGCCAGCAGTCCTCGGACTAGCGGGGGGGTTCAGTACTTC
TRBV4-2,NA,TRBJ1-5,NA,CASSPERGGNQPQHF,TGTGCCAGCAGCCCGGAAAGGGGAGGGAATCAGCCCCAGCATTTT
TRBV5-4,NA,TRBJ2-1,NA,CASSFGFGWAGANEQFF,TGTGCCAGCAGCTTTGGGTTTGGCTGGGCGGGGGCTAATGAGCAGTTCTTC
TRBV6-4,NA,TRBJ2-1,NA,CASSEDWAGYNEQFF,TGTGCCAGCAGTGAAGATTGGGCGGGGTACAATGAGCAGTTCTTC
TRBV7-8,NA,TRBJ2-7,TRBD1,CASSLAPGTDYEQYF,TGTGCCAGCAGCTTAGCCCCCGGGACAGACTACGAGCAGTACTTC
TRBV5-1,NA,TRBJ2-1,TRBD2,CASSLVTSGGHNEQFF,TGCGCCAGCAGCTTGGTGACTAGCGGGGGCCACAATGAGCAGTTCTTC
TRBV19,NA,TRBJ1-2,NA,CASTRSGLNGYTF,TGTGCCAGTACCCGGTCGGGTCTGAATGGCTACACCTTC
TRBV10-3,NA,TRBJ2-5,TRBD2,CAIGQTSGDLQETQYF,TGTGCCATCGGCCAGACTAGCGGGGACCTCCAAGAGACCCAGTACTTC
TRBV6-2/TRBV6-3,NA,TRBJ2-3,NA,CASSYAGSMGDTQYF,TGTGCCAGCAGTTACGCCGGGTCCATGGGAGATACGCAGTATTTT
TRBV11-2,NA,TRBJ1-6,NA,CASSPGLGNSPLHF,TGTGCCAGCAGCCCAGGGCTGGGTAATTCACCCCTCCACTTT
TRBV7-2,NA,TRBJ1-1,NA,CASSLTMNTEAFF,TGTGCCAGCAGCTTAACTATGAACACTGAAGCTTTCTTT
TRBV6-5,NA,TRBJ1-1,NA,CASTDSQNTEAFF,TGTGCCAGCACGGACAGTCAGAACACTGAAGCTTTCTTT
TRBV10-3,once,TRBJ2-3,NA,CAISASAPPGHTDTQYF,TGTGCCATCAGTGCCTCCGCCCCCCCTGGCCACACAGATACGCAGTATTTT
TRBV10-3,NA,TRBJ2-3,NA,CAIRKKDSPRKYF,TGTGCCATCAGGAAAAAGGACAGTCCAAGGAAGTATTTT
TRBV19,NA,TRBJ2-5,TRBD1,CASTVRQGAGETQYF,TGTGCCAGTACCGTACGACAGGGGGCCGGAGAGACCCAGTACTTC